This T cell receptor (beta chain) was sequenced during a study of Ad26.COV2.S vaccination and SARS-CoV-2 variants. Study context: Donor was one of the participants in the Ad26.COV2.S arm of the COV1001 trial. The study, taken as a whole, reports: Placebo recipients trailed vaccine recipients in spike-specific TCR breadth. Analytic work on TCR breadth and depth might have understated the full extent of total T cell responses.

The sample's treatment: about 20 received Ad26.COV2.S at low or high dose, single or two shots; 5 received placebo; per-sample allocation not given. Each sample was drawn 63 days after the first injection (of vaccine or placebo). Notes on this clone: Its antigen is unidentified.

Measured with immunoSEQ multiplex PCR; TCRdb has only the in-frame clones, and not every one. In the table there are about 430,000 clones, 90% of which are singletons. The CDR3 covers 14 residues. The specimen was peripheral blood, collected in a trial of Ad26.COV2.S vaccine versus placebo. The chain is built from TRBV21-1 and TRBJ1-1. TRBV21-1 is a listed pseudogene. The TCR originated in a person between 18 and 65 years old who received the Ad26.COV2.S COVID-19 vaccine or a placebo. The CDR3 bases are TGTGCCAGCAGCAAAGTGGGACGGGTCACTGAAGCTTTCTTT. Translated: CASSKVGRVTEAFF.